A selection of T cell receptor beta chains follows, all from one sample in a study of cytomegalovirus exposure and HLA in healthy donors. Clones were read by immunoSEQ multiplex PCR, and TCRdb kept only the in-frame ones, dropping some. The profile shows over 85,000 clones, approximately 70% of them singletons. Sequencing was performed on PBMCs. These receptors all stem from a man aged 35 to 55 in good health and CMV-seronegative. CDR3s include the opening cysteine and the closing phenylalanine or tryptophan. A D gene is named only where the DNA matches it firmly. A clone size is listed for some rows: how often the clone was seen (once, few, many), or a class if it is expanded.

v_gene: TRBV28; abundance: .; len: 19; d_gene: TRBD2; j_gene: TRBJ2-7; CDR3nt: TGTGCCAGCAGTTCCCACCCCTCGACTAGCGGGGGGGTTCTATACGAGCAGTACTTC; CDR3aa: CASSSHPSTSGGVLYEQYF
v_gene: TRBV27; abundance: .; len: 10; d_gene: .; j_gene: TRBJ2-7; CDR3nt: TGTGCCAGCAGTTCGGGGGAGCAGTACTTC; CDR3aa: CASSSGEQYF
v_gene: TRBV6-6; abundance: few; len: 13; d_gene: .; j_gene: TRBJ2-4; CDR3nt: TGTGCCAGCAGTTCACTAGCCAAAAACATTCAGTACTTC; CDR3aa: CASSSLAKNIQYF
v_gene: TRBV28; abundance: .; len: 14; d_gene: TRBD1; j_gene: TRBJ1-4; CDR3nt: TGTGCCAGCAGTACAGGGGCAACTAATGAAAAACTGTTTTTT; CDR3aa: CASSTGATNEKLFF
v_gene: TRBV7-2; abundance: .; len: 12; d_gene: .; j_gene: TRBJ2-7; CDR3nt: TGTGCCAGCAGGGATCAGGCAGACGAGCAGTACTTC; CDR3aa: CASRDQADEQYF
v_gene: TRBV18; abundance: .; len: 12; d_gene: .; j_gene: TRBJ1-1; CDR3nt: TGTGCCAGCTCAAAGGGAGGCACTGAAGCTTTCTTT; CDR3aa: CASSKGGTEAFF
v_gene: TRBV2; abundance: .; len: 11; d_gene: .; j_gene: TRBJ1-1; CDR3nt: TGTGCCAGCGGGCAGAACACTGAAGCTTTCTTT; CDR3aa: CASGQNTEAFF
v_gene: TRBV7-6; abundance: .; len: 14; d_gene: .; j_gene: TRBJ2-7; CDR3nt: TGTGCCAGCAGCTTCGCAGGGAACTCCTACGAGCAGTACTTC; CDR3aa: CASSFAGNSYEQYF
v_gene: TRBV6-1; abundance: .; len: 14; d_gene: .; j_gene: TRBJ2-7; CDR3nt: TGTGCCAGCAGTGAAGGGGGGGTAGCCTACGAGCAGTACTTC; CDR3aa: CASSEGGVAYEQYF
v_gene: TRBV5-1; abundance: few; len: 14; d_gene: TRBD1; j_gene: TRBJ1-4; CDR3nt: TGCGCCAGCGGAAGGGACAGGACTAATGAAAAACTGTTTTTT; CDR3aa: CASGRDRTNEKLFF
v_gene: TRBV4-2; abundance: .; len: 15; d_gene: .; j_gene: TRBJ2-4; CDR3nt: TGTGCCAGCAGCCAAACCCGACAGACCAAAAACATTCAGTACTTC; CDR3aa: CASSQTRQTKNIQYF
v_gene: TRBV2; abundance: once; len: 14; d_gene: .; j_gene: TRBJ2-1; CDR3nt: TGTGCCAGCAGTGCGGGGATCTCCTACAATGAGCAGTTCTTC; CDR3aa: CASSAGISYNEQFF
v_gene: TRBV13; abundance: .; len: 15; d_gene: TRBD1; j_gene: TRBJ2-7; CDR3nt: TGTGCCAGCAGCCCTTCGACAGGGAGTCACGACGAGCAGTACTTC; CDR3aa: CASSPSTGSHDEQYF
v_gene: TRBV5-1; abundance: many; len: 16; d_gene: .; j_gene: TRBJ1-6; CDR3nt: TGCGCCAGCAGCGAAGGGGACATCCCTCGGAATTCACCCCTCCACTTT; CDR3aa: CASSEGDIPRNSPLHF
v_gene: TRBV4-3; abundance: few; len: 15; d_gene: .; j_gene: TRBJ2-7; CDR3nt: TGCGCCAGCAGCCTGAGCGTTGGACAACTCTACGAGCAGTACTTC; CDR3aa: CASSLSVGQLYEQYF
v_gene: TRBV15; abundance: few; len: 14; d_gene: .; j_gene: TRBJ2-1; CDR3nt: TGTGCCACCAGCAGAGGAGGGCAGGCCAATGAGCAGTTCTTC; CDR3aa: CATSRGGQANEQFF
v_gene: TRBV5-1; abundance: .; len: 20; d_gene: .; j_gene: TRBJ2-3; CDR3nt: TGCGCCAGCAGCTTGGGATCGGGCCGAGGGCCTGGCTTGAGCACAGATACGCAGTATTTT; CDR3aa: CASSLGSGRGPGLSTDTQYF
v_gene: TRBV15; abundance: .; len: 16; d_gene: TRBD1; j_gene: TRBJ1-5; CDR3nt: TGTGCCACCAGCAGAACCTCAGGGGGCCGCAATCAGCCCCAGCATTTT; CDR3aa: CATSRTSGGRNQPQHF
v_gene: TRBV28; abundance: .; len: 14; d_gene: TRBD1; j_gene: TRBJ1-1; CDR3nt: TGTGCCAGCAGTCTGCCGGGACAGGCATCTGAAGCTTTCTTT; CDR3aa: CASSLPGQASEAFF
v_gene: TRBV13; abundance: .; len: 14; d_gene: .; j_gene: TRBJ2-7; CDR3nt: TGTGCCAGCAGCTTAATGGGGGCCAGGTACGAGCAGTACTTC; CDR3aa: CASSLMGARYEQYF
v_gene: TRBV5-6; abundance: few; len: 12; d_gene: .; j_gene: TRBJ1-6; CDR3nt: TGTGCCAGCAGCGCGGGACCAAAGAACCTCCACTTT; CDR3aa: CASSAGPKNLHF
v_gene: TRBV2; abundance: .; len: 13; d_gene: .; j_gene: TRBJ2-5; CDR3nt: TGTGCCAGTTCCGGGAACCACCAAGAGGCCCAGTACTTC; CDR3aa: CASSGNHQEAQYF
v_gene: TRBV30; abundance: .; len: 13; d_gene: .; j_gene: TRBJ2-7; CDR3nt: TGTGCCTGGAGTGGCGGACTGGTCCGGGAGCAGTACTTC; CDR3aa: CAWSGGLVREQYF
v_gene: TRBV7-9; abundance: .; len: 14; d_gene: .; j_gene: TRBJ2-7; CDR3nt: TGTGCCAGCAGCTTAGTTTCAGGACAATACGAGCAGTACTTC; CDR3aa: CASSLVSGQYEQYF
v_gene: TRBV21-1; abundance: .; len: 13; d_gene: .; j_gene: TRBJ2-5; CDR3nt: TGTGCCAGCAGCAAAGAAGCAGGGAGGGACCAGTACTTC; CDR3aa: CASSKEAGRDQYF
v_gene: TRBV29-1; abundance: .; len: 14; d_gene: TRBD1; j_gene: TRBJ2-7; CDR3nt: TGCAGCGTCTCCGGACAGGGGACCTCCTACGAGCAGTACTTC; CDR3aa: CSVSGQGTSYEQYF
v_gene: TRBV19; abundance: medium-sized; len: 18; d_gene: TRBD1; j_gene: TRBJ2-6; CDR3nt: TGTGCCAGTAGTATTACCGGGACAGGGTCTGCTGGGGCCAACGTCCTGACTTTC; CDR3aa: CASSITGTGSAGANVLTF
v_gene: TRBV9; abundance: few; len: 15; d_gene: .; j_gene: TRBJ2-1; CDR3nt: TGTGCCAGCAGCCCTGGTGTCAGTTCCTACAATGAGCAGTTCTTC; CDR3aa: CASSPGVSSYNEQFF
v_gene: TRBV19; abundance: few; len: 12; d_gene: .; j_gene: TRBJ1-2; CDR3nt: TGTGCCAGTAGTAGACAGAACTATGGCTACACCTTC; CDR3aa: CASSRQNYGYTF
v_gene: TRBV6-6; abundance: .; len: 16; d_gene: TRBD1; j_gene: TRBJ1-2; CDR3nt: TGTGCCAGCAGTTCTCTCCGGGGACAGGGGGTCTATGGCTACACCTTC; CDR3aa: CASSSLRGQGVYGYTF
v_gene: TRBV28; abundance: once; len: 14; d_gene: TRBD2; j_gene: TRBJ2-3; CDR3nt: TGTGCCGGAGCTAGCGGGGGGGCCGGAGATACGCAGTATTTT; CDR3aa: CAGASGGAGDTQYF
v_gene: TRBV7-6; abundance: .; len: 15; d_gene: .; j_gene: TRBJ2-7; CDR3nt: TGTGCCAGCAGCTTAGAGGCTAGCGAGCCAAGGGAGCAGTACTTC; CDR3aa: CASSLEASEPREQYF
v_gene: TRBV15; abundance: .; len: 16; d_gene: TRBD1; j_gene: TRBJ1-5; CDR3nt: TGTGCCACCAGCTTCTGGGAAGGGGGCATAATTCAGCCCCAGCATTTT; CDR3aa: CATSFWEGGIIQPQHF
v_gene: TRBV5-4; abundance: .; len: 13; d_gene: TRBD1; j_gene: TRBJ2-5; CDR3nt: TGTGCCAGCAGCCCGGACAGGGAGGAGACCCAGTACTTC; CDR3aa: CASSPDREETQYF
v_gene: TRBV5-1; abundance: .; len: 16; d_gene: TRBD2; j_gene: TRBJ2-7; CDR3nt: TGCGCCAGCAGCTACCTTAGCGGGGGGGCCGTCGGCGAGCAGTACTTC; CDR3aa: CASSYLSGGAVGEQYF
v_gene: TRBV7-2; abundance: .; len: 15; d_gene: .; j_gene: TRBJ2-3; CDR3nt: TGTGCCAGCAGCTTAGCCGGCAGGGGATCGGATACGCAGTATTTT; CDR3aa: CASSLAGRGSDTQYF
v_gene: TRBV7-6; abundance: .; len: 16; d_gene: .; j_gene: TRBJ2-3; CDR3nt: TGTGCCAGCAGCGACGGTGTGTCCTCCAGAGGGGATACGCAGTATTTT; CDR3aa: CASSDGVSSRGDTQYF
v_gene: TRBV12-5; abundance: few; len: 14; d_gene: TRBD1; j_gene: TRBJ1-1; CDR3nt: TGTGCTAGTGGTTCGCAGGGGGCGAGCACTGAAGCTTTCTTT; CDR3aa: CASGSQGASTEAFF
v_gene: TRBV7-9; abundance: .; len: 16; d_gene: .; j_gene: TRBJ1-4; CDR3nt: TGTGCCAGCAGCTTAGCGGCGGGGGGCAACGATGAAAAACTGTTTTTT; CDR3aa: CASSLAAGGNDEKLFF
v_gene: TRBV7-9; abundance: .; len: 15; d_gene: .; j_gene: TRBJ2-2; CDR3nt: TGTGCCAGCAGCTTAGTCCCAGGGGACACCGGGGAGCTGTTTTTT; CDR3aa: CASSLVPGDTGELFF